Listed below are T cell receptor beta chains from one sample, sequenced in a study of T cell clones after liver transplantation. Profiled with immunoSEQ multiplex PCR; TCRdb holds only in-frame clones, not every one. The sample holds roughly 67,000 clones; almost 95% are singletons and the top ten take less than 1%. Sequencing used CD4+ T cells from blood, obtained less than 28 months after liver transplant. The origin of the receptors is a human patient who received a liver transplant. The graft donor may have contributed some T cells. CDR3s include the opening cysteine and the closing phenylalanine or tryptophan. Clone sizes are given selectively: once, few, many, or a class where the clone is expanded.

j_call	clone_size	v_call	cdr3_aa
TRBJ2-5	-	TRBV4-1	CASSQDLSRNQETQYF
TRBJ1-1	-	TRBV10-2	CASGQGVRTEAFF
TRBJ2-2	-	TRBV30	CAWSVRSNTGELFF
TRBJ2-1	-	TRBV11-1	CASSLAVSGGGYNEQFF
TRBJ1-5	-	TRBV28	CAGQWGVGNQPQHF
TRBJ2-7	-	TRBV10-2	CATTGQNPYEQYF
TRBJ2-6	-	TRBV10-3	CAISESLGRDSGANVLTF
TRBJ2-2	-	TRBV7-3	CASSGSDADTGELFF
TRBJ2-7	-	TRBV11-3	CASSLTGDYEQYF
TRBJ1-1	once	TRBV18	CASSPNVPGQGTEAFF
TRBJ2-7	-	TRBV4-3	CASSRQRLGDNEQYF
TRBJ2-7	-	TRBV20-1	CSARRSYEQYF
TRBJ1-1	-	TRBV10-3	CAISDTGGEAFF
TRBJ1-1	-	TRBV19	CASSIGRGVNTEAFF
TRBJ2-2	-	TRBV7-6	CASSPRTNNTGELFF